Each of the 15 T cell receptor beta chains below was sequenced from the same sample in a study of T-cell memory formation after mild COVID-19. Via MiXCR, TCRdb re-called the 5' RACE reads, giving one row per CDR3 protein. Of fewer than 600,000 distinct CDR3 sequences in the sample, less than 25% were seen once. Material: PBMCs or a T cell subset sorted from them (not recorded which). Receptors originate from an adult woman who had mild COVID-19 (a few samples of this study predate the infection). Cell type and time point are not known.

The CDR3 nucleotides read TGCAGTGCTGGGCCCGCCCTGCGGGACTCCTACGAGCAGTACTTC. It yields the protein CSAGPALRDSYEQYF. The V call is TRBV20-1, the J call TRBJ2-7; the D gene is possibly TRBD2 (6 bases). Trimming pared 5 bases from V and 0 bases from J, leaving 17 bases between. Germline values: CDR1 DFQATT, CDR2 SNEGSKA (reference sequence). The CDR3 is 15 residues long.

This chain links TRBV7-2 with TRBJ1-2; no reliable D call. From germline, CDR1 is SGHTA and CDR2 FQGNSA. Trimming stripped 5 bases from V and 2 bases from J, with 18 bases between. CDR3 length: 16 amino acids. The CDR3, as DNA: TGTGCCAGCAGCCAGTCCCTGACGGGGATAAACTATGGCTACACCTTC. It yields the protein CASSQSLTGINYGYTF.

This clonotype occurred a few times. The CDR3 loop reads CASSPGGPVQETQYF. The CDR3 DNA reads as TGCGCCAGCAGTCCCGGAGGGCCGGTCCAAGAGACCCAGTACTTC. J is TRBJ2-5 and V is TRBV5-1; a possible D gene is TRBD2 (6 bases). Trimming cost V 5 bases and J 1 base, with 15 bases left between them. This CDR3 has 15 residues. CDR1 SGHRS and CDR2 YFSETQ come from the germline V gene.

This clonotype was counted ten times or more. The genes are TRBV7-8 and TRBJ2-2; D possibly corresponds to TRBD1 (7 bases). The CDR3 has 17 amino acids. V lost 2 bases to trimming and J lost 4 bases, with 17 bases between them. Per the germline V gene, CDR1 is SGHVS and CDR2 is FQNEAQ. In nucleotides, the CDR3 is TGTGCCAGCAGCTTATTGGAGGGGTCAGGGGGCACCGGGGAGCTGTTTTTT. It specifies CASSLLEGSGGTGELFF.

J is TRBJ1-2 and V is TRBV18; D not resolved. The CDR3 contains 14 residues. Trimming removed 2 bases from V and 4 bases from J, with 11 bases in between. The germline CDR1 and CDR2 sequences are KGHSH and LQKENI. The CDR3 bases are TGTGCCAGCTCACCAGTGGAAGGACTCTATGGCTACACCTTC. It yields the protein CASSPVEGLYGYTF.

This clonotype was counted only a few times. The chain is built from TRBV6-2 or TRBV6-3 and TRBJ2-3; perhaps TRBD2 as D (6 bases). This CDR3 has 14 amino acids. Germline lookup yields CDR1 MNHEY and CDR2 SVGEGT. With 7 bases removed from V and 4 bases from J, the gap between germline ends came to 15 bases. The CDR3 loop reads CASTHAGGADTQYF. As DNA, the CDR3 is TGTGCCAGCACCCACGCGGGCGGGGCAGATACGCAGTATTTT.

This clonotype was observed many times. This sequence joins TRBV18 and TRBJ2-7; TRBD1 matches 9 bases. Trimming cost V 3 bases and J 4 bases; bases outside gene matches: 4. The CDR3 covers 14 residues. The germline CDR1 and CDR2 sequences are KGHSH and LQKENI. The CDR3 here is CASSPTGTGYEQYF. As DNA, the CDR3 is TGTGCCAGCTCACCTACCGGGACAGGGTACGAGCAGTACTTC.

The chain has TRBV7-2 and TRBJ2-3, with D perhaps TRBD2 (6 bases). CDR1 is SGHTA, CDR2 FQGNSA, per germline. This CDR3 region has 16 residues. Trimming shortened V by 2 bases and J by 0 bases, and 12 bases separated the two germline ends. CDR3 bases: TGTGCCAGCAGCTTATCTTCGACTAGAAGCACAGATACGCAGTATTTT. Amino acid sequence: CASSLSSTRSTDTQYF.

CDR3 bases: TGTGCCACCAGTGATTTTCGGCGGAGTAGCACAGATACGCAGTATTTT. Translated: CATSDFRRSSTDTQYF. The chain carries TRBV24-1 and TRBJ2-3; D not resolved. The CDR3 sequence is 16 residues long. With 1 base removed from V and 0 bases from J, the gap between germline ends came to 10 bases. The germline CDR1 and CDR2 sequences are KGHDR and SFDVKD.

This chain joins TRBV5-5 and TRBJ2-7; unclear D gene. The V end lost 0 bases, the J end lost 6 bases, and 13 bases lay between the germline ends. CDR1 and CDR2 (germline): SGHKS, YYEKEE (reference sequence). The CDR3 sequence is 14 residues long. The CDR3 reads CASSLVSPLREQYF. CDR3 bases: TGTGCCAGCAGCTTGGTATCCCCGCTCCGCGAGCAGTACTTC.

J is TRBJ1-5 and V is TRBV20-1; D remains unclear. There are 13 residues in the CDR3. Germline-derived CDR1 and CDR2 are DFQATT and SNEGSKA (reference sequence). V was shortened by 1 base and J by 4 bases, with 8 bases between the two germline ends. In DNA form, the CDR3 reads TGCAGTGCTAGAGGAATAGGGAATCAGCCCCAGCATTTT. Protein product: CSARGIGNQPQHF.

This chain joins TRBV4-3 and TRBJ1-5; tentatively, D is TRBD1 (6 bases). Trimming removed 3 bases at V and 8 bases at J, with 17 bases between. This CDR3 is 15 amino acids long. Germline CDR1 and CDR2: LGHNA and YSLEER. This CDR3 is CASSQRTGTSEPQHF. The DNA of the CDR3 is TGCGCCAGCAGCCAGAGGACCGGGACATCGGAGCCCCAGCATTTT.

This clonotype was observed a few times. V is TRBV19 and J is TRBJ2-7; no clear D. The germline V gene encodes CDR1 LNHDA and CDR2 SQIVND (reference sequence). The V end was cut by 3 bases, the J end by 1 base, with 10 bases between. The CDR3 contains 14 residues. Written as DNA, the CDR3 is TGTGCCAGTAGTATCCGGTGGCCTTCCTACGAGCAGTACTTC. Encoded protein: CASSIRWPSYEQYF.

The rearrangement joins TRBV30 to TRBJ1-5; D not certain. Germline values: CDR1 GTSNPN, CDR2 SVGIG (reference sequence). V lost 6 bases and J 0 bases, leaving 9 bases between the germline ends. The CDR3 consists of 13 residues. CDR3 nucleotide sequence: TGTGCCTGTTTGCAGAATAGCAATCAGCCCCAGCATTTT. This gives the protein CACLQNSNQPQHF.

This clonotype was seen a handful of times. V usage is TRBV30 and J usage is TRBJ1-1, with unresolved D. This CDR3 has 13 amino acids. Trimming left V 2 bases short and J 4 bases short, with 11 bases between. Looked up from germline, CDR1 is GTSNPN and CDR2 is SVGIG (reference sequence). CDR3 protein: CAWSMARSTEAFF. DNA of the CDR3: TGTGCCTGGAGTATGGCACGGAGCACTGAAGCTTTCTTT.